These 14 T cell receptor beta chains came from one sample sequenced in a study of shared clonotypes between healthy human individuals. Profiled with immunoSEQ multiplex PCR; TCRdb holds only in-frame clones, not every one. The sample lists 550,000 to 800,000 clones, roughly 88% seen once, with approximately 35% in the top ten. Sequencing was done on a sample of memory CD8+ T cells from PBMCs. Subset meaning: CD45RO+ cells pooled with CCR7-negative TemRA cells. Receptor source: a man aged 18 to 30 in good health. Some clones in this sample may be carry-over from other donors' samples.

The V and J genes are TRBV28 and TRBJ2-4, with D tentatively TRBD1 or TRBD2 (5 bases each). V lost 2 bases and J lost 6, with 11 bases in between. This CDR3 comprises 14 residues. Germline V gives CDR1 MDHEN, CDR2 SYDVKM. For the CDR3, the DNA is TGTGCCAGCAGTTTACGAGGGGCGGGAAACATTCAGTACTTC. It codes for CASSLRGAGNIQYF.

This rearrangement joins TRBV7-9 to TRBJ1-3, with 10 positions matching TRBD1. The CDR3 consists of 14 residues. V gave up 5 bases and J gave up 2 bases; unmatched junction bases: 0. Germline assignment: CDR1 SEHNR and CDR2 FQNEAQ (reference sequence). CDR3: CASSGQGAGNTIYF. Here the CDR3 DNA reads TGTGCCAGCAGCGGACAGGGGGCTGGAAACACCATATATTTT.

The genes are TRBV7-2 and TRBJ2-7, with D perhaps TRBD2 (6 bases). The CDR3 has 14 amino acids. V was pared by 1 base and J by 3 bases, with 10 bases between. Per the germline V gene, CDR1 is SGHTA and CDR2 is FQGNSA. In DNA form, the CDR3 reads TGTGCCAGCAGCTTAGTCCCGGGAGTCTACGAGCAGTACTTC. Translated, it gives CASSLVPGVYEQYF.

The chain carries TRBV28 and TRBJ1-2, with a possible D match to TRBD1 (5 bases). V lost 6 bases and J lost 0, with 14 bases in between. The CDR3 has 15 residues. Germline V gene data show CDR1 as MDHEN and CDR2 as SYDVKM. CDR3 sequence reads: CASRLHQGTNYGYTF. The DNA of the CDR3 is TGTGCCAGCAGACTGCATCAGGGTACTAACTATGGCTACACCTTC.

This chain joins TRBV27 and TRBJ2-5; 13 bases map to TRBD2. V was clipped by 8 bases and J by 3 bases; unmatched bases: 9. CDR1 and CDR2 from the germline V gene are MNHEY and SMNVEV (reference sequence). This CDR3 region has 16 residues. This CDR3 is CASGIFGLAGEETQYF. DNA for the CDR3: TGTGCCAGCGGAATTTTTGGACTAGCGGGAGAAGAGACCCAGTACTTC.

The rearrangement links TRBV13 to TRBJ2-7; the D gene could be TRBD1 or TRBD2 (5 bases each). CDR1 is PRHDT and CDR2 is FYEKMQ in the germline V gene (reference sequence). Trimming cost V 3 bases and J 0 bases, with 9 bases left between them. The CDR3 sequence is 14 residues long. CDR3 loop: CASSFRDASYEQYF. The CDR3 DNA reads as TGTGCCAGCAGCTTCCGGGACGCCTCCTACGAGCAGTACTTC.

The rearrangement links TRBV10-1 to TRBJ2-2; no clear D gene. The CDR3 extends over 14 amino acids. The V and J ends lost 5 bases and 0 bases respectively, with 7 bases between them. Germline V gene lookup returns CDR1 WNHNN and CDR2 SYGVQD (reference sequence). DNA for the CDR3: TGCGCCAGCAGTCCACTCCCGAACACCGGGGAGCTGTTTTTT. Translated, it gives CASSPLPNTGELFF.

The genes are TRBV4-1 and TRBJ2-1; 13 bases are a match to TRBD2. With 6 bases clipped from V and 4 bases from J, the junction kept 3 bases outside the gene matches. This CDR3 comprises 15 residues. CDR1 and CDR2 (germline): MGHRA, YSYEKL. The CDR3 bases are TGCGCCAGCAGGGGGACTAGCGGGATGTACAATGAGCAGTTCTTC. As protein: CASRGTSGMYNEQFF.

The chain combines TRBV4-1 with TRBJ2-1; TRBD2 agrees at 9 bases. V trimming: 3 bases; J trimming: 6 bases; junction bases outside the gene matches: 18. CDR1 is MGHRA, CDR2 YSYEKL, per germline. The CDR3 loop spans 19 amino acids. CDR3 amino acids: CASSQLGLAGKSFVNEQFF. The CDR3 DNA sequence: TGCGCCAGCAGCCAGTTAGGCCTAGCGGGAAAATCCTTCGTCAATGAGCAGTTCTTC.

J is TRBJ2-7 and V is TRBV9; 9 bases align to TRBD1. Trimming at V came to 3 bases and at J to 5 bases, leaving 9 bases not matched to a gene. The CDR3 contains 15 residues. CDR1 and CDR2 (germline): SGDLS, YYNGEE. CDR3 sequence (DNA): TGTGCCAGCAGCGCGCCGGGACAGGGTGCCCACGAGCAGTACTTC. Amino acid sequence: CASSAPGQGAHEQYF.

The chain is built from TRBV28 and TRBJ2-1; D may be TRBD1 (5 bases). V shed 3 bases and J shed 6 bases, with 12 bases lying between them. Germline lookup yields CDR1 MDHEN and CDR2 SYDVKM. The CDR3 spans 14 residues. CDR3 sequence reads: CASSLPQGPNEQFF. CDR3 sequence (DNA): TGTGCCAGCAGTTTGCCTCAGGGCCCCAATGAGCAGTTCTTC.

The chain combines TRBV27 with TRBJ2-3, with 8 positions matching TRBD1. J lost 0 bases, V lost 5 bases, and 4 bases had no gene match. Germline assignment: CDR1 MNHEY and CDR2 SMNVEV (reference sequence). This CDR3 is 15 amino acids long. The CDR3 sequence is CASSDRGSSTDTQYF. The CDR3, as DNA: TGTGCCAGCAGTGACAGGGGCTCTAGCACAGATACGCAGTATTTT.

The chain couples TRBV9 to TRBJ2-2; TRBD2 agrees at 8 bases. The CDR3 spans 15 residues. In germline, CDR1 is SGDLS, CDR2 YYNGEE. V lost 3 bases and J lost 4; bases outside the gene matches: 5. The CDR3 region has the DNA TGTGCCAGCAGCGAAGCGGGAGTCGCCACCGGGGAGCTGTTTTTT. Protein product: CASSEAGVATGELFF.

The chain uses TRBV11-2 and TRBJ2-4; weak D call: TRBD2 (5 bases). Trimming left V 4 bases short and J 9 bases short, with 16 bases between. The CDR3 has 14 residues. Germline CDR1 SGHAT, CDR2 FQNNGV. CDR3 in DNA: TGTGCCAGCAGCTCCGCCCCGGAGGTTGGCATTCAGTACTTC. Translation: CASSSAPEVGIQYF.